These 10 T cell receptor beta chains were all obtained from the same sample, sequenced in a study of regulatory T cells in long-lasting Graves disease. iRepertoire HTBI primers and Arm-PCR of CDR3 regions built TCR beta libraries. TCRdb re-derived calls from the multiplex PCR reads in MiXCR, one entry per CDR3 protein. Here the sample spans roughly 360,000 distinct CDR3 sequences, 23% being singletons. The time point is: persistent/refractory GD, antithyroid drugs over 5 years with positive TRAb. Construction of the TCR library relied on RNA isolated from PBMCs. This specimen was peripheral blood mononuclear cells (PBMCs), taken when the disease was refractory, from a patient treated with antithyroid drugs. Receptor source: a woman between 40 and 55 years old with Graves disease.

This clonotype was seen a few times. The V call is TRBV27, the J call TRBJ2-4; TRBD2 matches 9 bases. Germline V CDR1 and CDR2: MNHEY, SMNVEV (reference sequence). The trim removed 6 bases at V and 2 bases at J, leaving 5 bases unmatched. The CDR3 extends over 15 amino acids. As DNA, the CDR3 is TGTGCCAGCAGCCGGCGGGAGGGCCCCAAAAACATTCAGTACTTC. Amino acid sequence: CASSRREGPKNIQYF.

V gene TRBV19 combines with J gene TRBJ1-1; a weak D match, TRBD1 (6 bases). Germline assignment: CDR1 LNHDA and CDR2 SQIVND (reference sequence). The CDR3 covers 15 residues. Trimming stripped 6 bases from V and 0 bases from J, with 14 bases between. In DNA form, the CDR3 reads TGTGCCAGTAGGCAAACGGACAGTCTGAACACTGAAGCTTTCTTT. Translation gives CASRQTDSLNTEAFF.

The sample holds many counts of this clonotype. The chain is built from TRBV28 and TRBJ2-7, with D possibly being TRBD1 or TRBD2 (5 bases each). V was cut by 3 bases and J by 0 bases, with 15 bases left in between. Germline lookup yields CDR1 MDHEN and CDR2 SYDVKM. The CDR3 is 16 amino acids. The CDR3 loop reads CASSFGPGTSSYEQYF. The DNA of the CDR3 is TGTGCCAGCAGTTTCGGACCAGGGACCAGCTCCTACGAGCAGTACTTC. Full variable domain (remainder filled in from reference TRBV28 and TRBJ2-7): DVKVTQSSRYLVKRTGEKVFLECVQDMDHENMFWYRQDPGLGLRLIYFSYDVKMKEKGDIPEGYSVSREKKERFSLILESASTNQTSMYLCASSFGPGTSSYEQYFGPGTRLTVT.

In this sample, this clonotype turned up many times. V usage is TRBV2 and J usage is TRBJ2-7, with 9 positions matching TRBD1. This CDR3 is 17 amino acids long. Germline trimming cut 4 bases from V and 2 bases from J; bases unmatched to any gene: 12. Germline CDR1 reads SNHLY; CDR2 reads FYNNEI. In DNA, the CDR3 is TGTGCCAGCAGTGTTTGGTCGGGGGACAGGGAGGCCTACGAGCAGTACTTC. Its protein is CASSVWSGDREAYEQYF. The full variable domain, with the rest looked up from reference TRBV2 and TRBJ2-7, is EPEVTQTPSHQVTQMGQEVILRCVPISNHLYFYWYRQILGQKVEFLVSFYNNEISEKSEIFDDQFSVERPDGSNFTLKIRSTKLEDSAMYFCASSVWSGDREAYEQYFGPGTRLTVT.

This clonotype showed up many times. The V gene is TRBV2, the J gene TRBJ1-4; unclear D gene. Trimming cost V 6 bases and J 0 bases, with 8 bases left between them. The CDR3 runs 14 residues. Germline V lookup: CDR1 SNHLY, CDR2 FYNNEI. The CDR3 here is CASRLGATNEKLFF. CDR3 nucleotides: TGTGCCAGCAGACTTGGTGCAACTAATGAAAAACTGTTTTTT.

The V call is TRBV7-2, the J call TRBJ2-7; D may be TRBD1 (5 bases). Between the trimmed V and J ends, which lost 2 bases and 1 base, there was a span of 12 bases. The germline CDR1 and CDR2 sequences are SGHTA and FQGNSA. The CDR3 totals 15 residues. CDR3 amino acids: CASSLQPRGSYEQYF. The CDR3 DNA reads TGTGCCAGCAGCTTACAGCCTAGGGGTTCCTACGAGCAGTACTTC.

In its sample, this clonotype was seen a few times. The rearrangement joins TRBV28 to TRBJ1-5; weak D call: TRBD1 (5 bases). The CDR3 runs 14 residues. Germline CDR1 is MDHEN and CDR2 is SYDVKM. Trimming removed 7 bases at V and 6 bases at J, with 16 bases between. CDR3: CASKSAGDLQPQHF. The CDR3 DNA sequence: TGTGCCAGCAAATCCGCGGGGGATCTTCAGCCCCAGCATTTT.

This clonotype was observed a few times. The rearrangement links TRBV7-9 to TRBJ2-1; D not resolved. The germline CDR1 and CDR2 sequences are SEHNR and FQNEAQ (reference sequence). The CDR3 runs 14 residues. Trimming took off 4 bases at V and 5 bases at J, with 12 bases between the two ends. For the CDR3, the DNA is TGTGCCAGCAGCTCAACGCAGAGTGACAATGAGCAGTTCTTC. This translates into CASSSTQSDNEQFF.

This clonotype was recorded at least ten times. The chain couples TRBV28 to TRBJ1-1; D perhaps matches TRBD1 (6 bases). The CDR3 consists of 18 residues. V was pared by 5 bases and J by 3 bases, with 25 bases between. Germline lookup yields CDR1 MDHEN and CDR2 SYDVKM. Here the CDR3 DNA reads TGTGCCAGCAGTAAACGACAGGCATTCACCTCTGGTGACACTGAAGCTTTCTTT. Its translation is CASSKRQAFTSGDTEAFF.

This clonotype has a handful of counts. The J gene is TRBJ2-6, the V gene TRBV2, with 12 bases identical to TRBD1. CDR1 and CDR2 (germline): SNHLY, FYNNEI. Trimming removed 6 bases from V and 1 base from J; junction bases left unmatched: 7. The CDR3 is 18 residues long. The CDR3 loop reads CASRGRDRGPSGANVLTF. In nucleotides, the CDR3 is TGTGCCAGCAGGGGCCGGGACAGGGGGCCGTCTGGGGCCAACGTCCTGACTTTC.